Listed here are 19 T cell receptor beta chains from one sample, sequenced in a study of blood T cells in healthy people across ages. Sample-barcoded 5' priming and a J-beta primer mix drove a second PCR of 7 to 11 cycles. MiXCR, run by TCRdb on the 5' RACE reads, gives a single entry per CDR3 protein. The table shows 800,000 to 1,000,000 distinct CDR3 sequences, with about 44% occurring only once. What was sequenced was blood. These receptors came from a man younger than 45 in good health.

This clonotype was detected a few times. The V and J genes are TRBV2 and TRBJ1-5; D uncertain. There are 13 residues in the CDR3. The V end was cut by 4 bases, the J end by 3 bases, with 7 bases between. Germline assignment: CDR1 SNHLY and CDR2 FYNNEI. The CDR3 DNA reads as TGTGCCAGCAGTGTGACAAACAATCAGCCCCAGCATTTT. It is translated as CASSVTNNQPQHF.

V and J are TRBV27 and TRBJ2-4, with D tentatively TRBD1 or TRBD2 (6 bases each). Germline V CDR1 and CDR2: MNHEY, SMNVEV (reference sequence). Trimming removed 5 bases from V and 13 bases from J, with 21 bases in between. The CDR3 spans 14 residues. CDR3 DNA sequence: TGTGCCAGCAGTCTTCAGGGGTATCTACGGGAGCAGTACTTC. Protein product: CASSLQGYLREQYF.

The rearrangement links TRBV7-8 to TRBJ1-1; D gene uncertain. Germline V lookup: CDR1 SGHVS, CDR2 FQNEAQ. The CDR3 has 15 amino acids. The V end lost 0 bases, the J end lost 6 bases, and 14 bases lay between the germline ends. The DNA for the CDR3 is TGTGCCAGCAGCTTAGCCGAACAGTGGATGGCTGAAGCTTTCTTT. Its protein product is CASSLAEQWMAEAFF.

This clonotype was detected only a few times. The chain couples TRBV5-1 to TRBJ2-7, with TRBD1 matching 11 bases. The germline V gene has CDR1 SGHRS and CDR2 YFSETQ. Unmatched junction bases numbered 8, after V lost 5 bases and J lost 4 bases. This CDR3 has 15 residues. The CDR3: CASSYFGQGAYEQYF. CDR3 sequence (DNA): TGCGCCAGCAGTTATTTCGGACAGGGGGCTTACGAGCAGTACTTC.

The sample holds a few counts of this clonotype. This chain joins TRBV20-1 and TRBJ1-4; TRBD1 agrees at 7 bases. Looked up from germline, CDR1 is DFQATT and CDR2 is SNEGSKA (reference sequence). With 0 bases clipped from V and 7 bases from J, the junction kept 8 bases outside the gene matches. There are 15 residues in the CDR3. CDR3 protein: CSARETTGRAEKLFF. In DNA form, the CDR3 reads TGCAGTGCTAGAGAAACGACAGGGAGGGCTGAAAAACTGTTTTTT.

This clonotype was counted once. The chain carries TRBV6-1 and TRBJ1-2, with D perhaps matching TRBD1 (5 bases). CDR1 and CDR2 from the germline V gene are MNHNS and SASEGT. V lost 0 bases, J lost 3 bases, and 14 bases lay in between. The CDR3 contains 16 residues. CDR3 nucleotide sequence: TGTGCCAGCAGTGAAGCGGGGAGGGGTCCGGACTATGGCTACACCTTC. Translating gives CASSEAGRGPDYGYTF.

The V and J genes are TRBV20-1 and TRBJ2-7; a possible D gene is TRBD2 (5 bases). V gave up 3 bases and J gave up 0 bases, with 12 bases separating them. The CDR3 extends over 14 amino acids. The V gene's germline CDR1 is DFQATT and CDR2 SNEGSKA (reference sequence). Here the CDR3 DNA reads TGCAGTGCTAGTCGTTTAGGGAGCTCCTACGAGCAGTACTTC. Translated: CSASRLGSSYEQYF.

This clonotype was counted ten times or more. The chain joins TRBV12-3 or TRBV12-4 to TRBJ1-2; D remains unclear. The CDR3 loop spans 13 amino acids. V was cut by 1 base and J by 4 bases, with 7 bases left in between. CDR3 DNA: TGTGCCAGCAGTTTAGGGCAGTCCTATGGCTACACCTTC. As protein: CASSLGQSYGYTF.

This clonotype showed up just a few times. The genes are TRBV12-3 or TRBV12-4 and TRBJ1-6, with 11 bases matching TRBD1. CDR3 length equals 15 residues. The V segment lost 6 bases and the J segment 7 bases; nucleotides outside the gene matches: 5. This CDR3 is CASSLDRGQNSPLHF. The CDR3 nucleotides are TGTGCCAGCAGCCTGGACAGGGGGCAGAATTCACCCCTCCACTTT.

This chain links TRBV29-1 with TRBJ2-1, with D tentatively TRBD2 (5 bases). Germline lookup yields CDR1 SQVTM and CDR2 ANQGSEA. The V gene lost 4 bases and the J gene lost 0 bases, with 10 bases spanning the gap. CDR3 length: 14 residues. The CDR3 here is CSVVGELSYNEQFF. The CDR3 DNA follows: TGCAGCGTTGTTGGGGAGCTCTCCTACAATGAGCAGTTCTTC.

Concerning this clonotype itself: Since a much larger clone is just one base distant, this may be a read error. CDR3 sequence: CSVETGSIQYF. DNA for the CDR3: TGCAGCGTGGAAACGGGCTCAATTCAGTACTTC. V and J are TRBV29-1 and TRBJ2-5, with D unresolved. Trimming took off 6 bases at V and 11 bases at J, with 16 bases between the two ends. CDR1 is SQVTM, CDR2 ANQGSEA, per germline. This CDR3 is 11 amino acids long.

This clonotype was counted a few times. The V gene is TRBV20-1, the J gene TRBJ1-5, with D perhaps matching TRBD1 (5 bases). CDR1 and CDR2 (germline): DFQATT, SNEGSKA (reference sequence). The ends were cut back, 4 bases at V and 4 bases at J, with 8 bases in the middle. The CDR3 runs 12 residues. This CDR3 reads CSAKGPNQPQHF. The CDR3 DNA reads as TGCAGTGCTAAGGGACCAAATCAGCCCCAGCATTTT.

This clonotype came up a few times. The chain has TRBV4-1 and TRBJ1-2; no clear D. The V gene lost 1 base and the J gene lost 2 bases, with 14 bases spanning the gap. This CDR3 has 16 residues. Germline lookup yields CDR1 MGHRA and CDR2 YSYEKL. The CDR3 DNA reads TGCGCCAGCAGCCAAGCTTTTGGGGAGGTAAACTATGGCTACACCTTC. This gives the protein CASSQAFGEVNYGYTF.

V usage is TRBV27 and J usage is TRBJ1-5, with a weak D call TRBD1 (6 bases). This CDR3 comprises 17 residues. Germline V gives CDR1 MNHEY, CDR2 SMNVEV (reference sequence). V lost 5 bases, J lost 0 bases, and 17 bases lay in between. The CDR3 DNA follows: TGTGCCAGCAGTCCGGGGGGCAGCTTCTATAGCAATCAGCCCCAGCATTTT. It codes for CASSPGGSFYSNQPQHF.

V is TRBV20-1 and J is TRBJ1-2; a weak D match, TRBD1 (5 bases). Germline CDR1 reads DFQATT; CDR2 reads SNEGSKA (reference sequence). The ends were cut back, 4 bases at V and 5 bases at J, with 17 bases in the middle. CDR3 length: 14 amino acids. The CDR3 nucleotides read TGCAGTGCTAACGGGATGGCGTCAGGGTATGGCTACACCTTC. Translating it yields CSANGMASGYGYTF.

This clonotype was seen more than once but under ten times. CDR3 residues: CASSPGTELSYEQYF. The CDR3 DNA reads TGTGCCAGCAGTCCAGGGACGGAACTCTCCTACGAGCAGTACTTC. The chain combines TRBV28 with TRBJ2-7; tentatively, D is TRBD1 or TRBD2 (5 bases each). The CDR3 covers 15 residues. Germline CDR1 is MDHEN and CDR2 is SYDVKM. V gave up 5 bases and J gave up 0 bases, with 14 bases separating them.

The chain links TRBV28 to TRBJ2-3, with TRBD2 matching 10 bases. CDR3 length: 15 amino acids. Germline CDR1 is MDHEN and CDR2 is SYDVKM. The J segment lost 7 bases and the V segment lost 5 bases, leaving 9 bases of the junction unmatched. The CDR3 reads CASSPLAGGYNTQYF. CDR3 coding DNA: TGTGCCAGCAGTCCCTTAGCGGGGGGTTATAATACGCAGTATTTT.

This clonotype was counted at least ten times. V and J are TRBV27 and TRBJ1-2, with 7 bases fitting TRBD1. Germline-derived CDR1 and CDR2 are MNHEY and SMNVEV (reference sequence). V was clipped by 3 bases and J by 7 bases; unmatched bases: 11. The CDR3 contains 15 residues. The CDR3 DNA sequence: TGTGCCAGCAGTTTTGAGGGGCAGGGGGTCTTTGGCTACACCTTC. Its translation is CASSFEGQGVFGYTF.

Many counts were recorded for this clonotype. This sequence joins TRBV20-1 and TRBJ1-5; 8 bases agree with TRBD1. This CDR3 contains 17 residues. Looked up from germline, CDR1 is DFQATT and CDR2 is SNEGSKA (reference sequence). With 1 base clipped from V and 3 bases from J, the junction kept 11 bases outside the gene matches. CDR3 region: CSARVKGQGANNQPQHF. The CDR3, as DNA: TGCAGTGCTAGAGTAAAGGGGCAGGGGGCGAACAATCAGCCCCAGCATTTT.